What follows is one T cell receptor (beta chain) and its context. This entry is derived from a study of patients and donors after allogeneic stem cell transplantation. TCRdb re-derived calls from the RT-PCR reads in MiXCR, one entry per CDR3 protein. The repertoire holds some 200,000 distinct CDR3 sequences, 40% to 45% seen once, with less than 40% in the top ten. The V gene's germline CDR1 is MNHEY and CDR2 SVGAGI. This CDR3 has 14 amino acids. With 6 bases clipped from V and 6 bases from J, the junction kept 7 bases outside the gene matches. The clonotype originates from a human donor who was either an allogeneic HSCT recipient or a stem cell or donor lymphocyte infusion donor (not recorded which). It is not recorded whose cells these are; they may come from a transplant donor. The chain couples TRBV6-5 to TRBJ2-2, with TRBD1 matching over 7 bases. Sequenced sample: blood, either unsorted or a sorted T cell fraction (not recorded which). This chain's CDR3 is CASSPQGLPGELFF. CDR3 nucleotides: TGTGCCAGCAGCCCACAGGGGCTCCCCGGGGAGCTGTTTTTT.